The text below deals with one TCR beta chain. Its antigen is unidentified. Sequencing was performed with immunoSEQ multiplex PCR; in TCRdb, only in-frame clones are kept and a portion is missing. The sample holds roughly 16,000 clones, over 75% seen once. The sample originates from a study of T cells after posttransplantation cyclophosphamide. Study-level findings and limits: Recipient CMV seropositivity and CMV reactivation strongly tracked TRB clonality. Blood and skin or GI T cell repertoires showed limited TRB overlap. Donor-recipient repertoire similarity was low at 1-2 months, rising over year one.

The germline gives CDR1 MDHEN, CDR2 SYDVKM. The ends were cut back, 4 bases at V and 3 bases at J, with 16 bases in the middle. The CDR3 is 15 amino acids. Control samples came 1 year after myeloablative marrow transplants with methotrexate plus calcineurin inhibitor. Sequencing used PBMCs, obtained after an allogeneic stem cell transplant with a calcineurin inhibitor and methotrexate. The receptor was isolated from a male patient between 50 and 60 years old who received an allogeneic stem cell transplant from an unrelated donor, was CMV-positive, and had chronic GVHD only. Some T cells may be the graft donor's. The chain combines TRBV28 with TRBJ2-7; TRBD1 is a possible D gene (7 bases). CDR3 DNA sequence: TGTGCCAGCAGTTCCAGGGGGGACGGCTACTACGAGCAGTACTTC. As protein: CASSSRGDGYYEQYF.